These 19 T cell receptor beta chains were all obtained from the same sample, sequenced in a study of beta chain features in type 1 diabetes. Their specific antigens are unknown. cDNA synthesis used the whole RNA isolate, giving expressed TCRB sequences. Repertoires were generated with immunoSEQ multiplex PCR, while TCRdb's copy carries only in-frame clones and drops some. The table has 600,000 or so clones, around 12% seen once. General study results and limits: In every one of the four CD4+ subsets, TCRB CDR3s were moderately but significantly shorter in Type 1 diabetes patients.

Sequencing was performed on naive CD4+ T cells from blood. The receptors stem from a young man with type 1 diabetes.

This clone was detected a few times. The genes are TRBV7-3 and TRBJ2-2, with 10 bases identical to TRBD1. The CDR3 sequence is 16 residues long. The germline gives CDR1 SGHTA, CDR2 FQGTGA. V shed 3 bases and J 3 bases; nucleotides not matched to a gene: 4. DNA for the CDR3: TGTGCCAGCAGCTTGGGACAGGGGCTGTACACCGGGGAGCTGTTTTTT. It specifies CASSLGQGLYTGELFF.

The chain combines TRBV2 with TRBJ1-6; TRBD1 matches 7 bases. Germline-derived CDR1 and CDR2 are SNHLY and FYNNEI. The CDR3 extends over 17 amino acids. Losses at the gene ends were 1 base for V and 9 bases for J; bases not matched to a gene: 12. The CDR3 is CASSEVGNRGQSSPLHF. The CDR3, as DNA: TGTGCCAGCAGTGAAGTGGGGAACAGGGGACAGAGTTCACCCCTCCACTTT.

A few counts support this clone. The chain joins TRBV2 to TRBJ1-2; D gene uncertain. The CDR3 length is 13 residues. Germline V CDR1 and CDR2: SNHLY, FYNNEI. The V gene lost 3 bases and the J gene lost 2 bases, with 7 bases spanning the gap. The CDR3 sequence: CASSDGFNYGYTF. The CDR3 DNA follows: TGTGCCAGCAGTGATGGGTTCAACTATGGCTACACCTTC. The variable domain in full, with the rest retrieved from reference TRBV2 and TRBJ1-2, is EPEVTQTPSHQVTQMGQEVILRCVPISNHLYFYWYRQILGQKVEFLVSFYNNEISEKSEIFDDQFSVERPDGSNFTLKIRSTKLEDSAMYFCASSDGFNYGYTFGSGTRLTVV.

This clone was observed a handful of times. The chain has TRBV4-3 and TRBJ2-7; 7 nucleotides agree with TRBD1. The V and J ends lost 1 base and 3 bases, in that order; junction bases with no gene match: 6. From germline, CDR1 is LGHNA and CDR2 YSLEER. CDR3 size: 15 residues. The CDR3 coding sequence is TGCGCCAGCAGCCAAGGTACAGGGGCCTTCTACGAGCAGTACTTC. Translation: CASSQGTGAFYEQYF.

The gene calls are TRBV20-1 and TRBJ2-2, with D unresolved. The CDR3 is made up of 11 amino acids. The germline V gene has CDR1 DFQATT and CDR2 SNEGSKA (reference sequence). V lost 3 bases and J 7 bases, leaving 6 bases between the germline ends. CDR3 loop: CSASVHGELFF. The CDR3 nucleotides read TGCAGTGCTAGCGTCCACGGGGAGCTGTTTTTT.

The rearrangement links TRBV18 to TRBJ2-1; D unclear. The CDR3 spans 15 residues. The germline CDR1 and CDR2 sequences are KGHSH and LQKENI. V dropped 2 bases and J dropped 1 base, with 9 bases sitting between them. The CDR3 DNA follows: TGTGCCAGCTCACCAAACGATGGGTCCTACAATGAGCAGTTCTTC. This sequence encodes CASSPNDGSYNEQFF. The variable domain in full, with the rest retrieved from reference TRBV18 and TRBJ2-1, is NAGVMQNPRHLVRRRGQEARLRCSPMKGHSHVYWYRQLPEEGLKFMVYLQKENIIDESGMPKERFSAEFPKEGPSILRIQQVVRGDSAAYFCASSPNDGSYNEQFFGPGTRLTVL.

This clone was observed a few times. The V and J genes are TRBV5-5 and TRBJ2-3, with 9 bases matching TRBD2. The trim removed 0 bases at V and 5 bases at J, leaving 4 bases unmatched. Germline CDR1 SGHKS, CDR2 YYEKEE (reference sequence). The CDR3 has 15 residues. As DNA, the CDR3 is TGTGCCAGCAGCTTGGATCTAGCGGGGAAAGATACGCAGTATTTT. Its protein product is CASSLDLAGKDTQYF.

The chain employs TRBV9 and TRBJ1-2; 7 bases are shared with TRBD1. Germline lookup yields CDR1 SGDLS and CDR2 YYNGEE. The CDR3 spans 14 residues. Trimming cost V 3 bases and J 3 bases; bases outside gene matches: 5. This chain's CDR3 is CASSAGQTYYGYTF. Written as DNA, the CDR3 is TGTGCCAGCAGCGCGGGACAGACCTACTATGGCTACACCTTC.

With regard to this clone: The same CDR3 arises from other DNA sequences in this sample as well. The CDR3 DNA sequence: TGTGCCAGCTCACCACCCTATAGCAATCAGCCCCAGCATTTT. Encoded protein: CASSPPYSNQPQHF. V usage is TRBV18 and J usage is TRBJ1-5; D unresolved. The CDR3 consists of 14 residues. CDR1 is KGHSH, CDR2 LQKENI, per germline. V was pared by 0 bases and J by 0 bases, with 3 bases between.

V gene TRBV4-1 combines with J gene TRBJ1-6, with D unresolved. The ends were cut back, 4 bases at V and 0 bases at J, with 10 bases in the middle. From germline, CDR1 is MGHRA and CDR2 YSYEKL. The CDR3 has 16 amino acids. CDR3 DNA: TGCGCCAGCAGCCCGACACTGAGCTCCTATAATTCACCCCTCCACTTT. This sequence encodes CASSPTLSSYNSPLHF.

J is TRBJ2-7 and V is TRBV7-2, with a tentative D call TRBD2 (5 bases). Trimming shortened V by 5 bases and J by 3 bases, and 23 bases separated the two germline ends. CDR1 is SGHTA, CDR2 FQGNSA, per germline. The length of the CDR3 is 17 residues. The CDR3 reads CASSPRIRGRRDYEQYF. The DNA for the CDR3 is TGTGCCAGCAGCCCCAGGATCCGGGGTCGTCGAGACTACGAGCAGTACTTC.

J is TRBJ2-2 and V is TRBV11-2; TRBD1 matches 7 bases. This CDR3 region has 16 residues. V was clipped by 3 bases and J by 2 bases; unmatched bases: 6. Germline values: CDR1 SGHAT, CDR2 FQNNGV. CDR3 nucleotides: TGTGCCAGCAGCTTTAAGAGGGGGCTAAACACCGGGGAGCTGTTTTTT. This translates into CASSFKRGLNTGELFF.

This chain joins TRBV27 and TRBJ2-7; perhaps TRBD1 as D (5 bases). The CDR3 is 14 amino acids. Trimming cost V 2 bases and J 6 bases, with 14 bases left between them. Germline CDR1 reads MNHEY; CDR2 reads SMNVEV (reference sequence). CDR3 bases: TGTGCCAGCAGTTTAAATACAGGTTTACGCGAGCAGTACTTC. Amino acids: CASSLNTGLREQYF.

The rearrangement links TRBV5-1 to TRBJ1-1, with unresolved D. Trimming took 3 bases from V and 0 from J, leaving 12 bases between them. In germline, CDR1 is SGHRS, CDR2 YFSETQ. This CDR3 contains 15 residues. As DNA, the CDR3 is TGCGCCAGCAGCTCCCCCGGTGGCCTGAACACTGAAGCTTTCTTT. Encoded protein: CASSSPGGLNTEAFF.

CDR3 in amino acids: CASTPSASHEKLFF. CDR3 nucleotide sequence: TGTGCCAGCACCCCTTCGGCCTCGCATGAAAAACTGTTTTTT. This chain joins TRBV11-2 and TRBJ1-4; D is uncertain. From germline, CDR1 is SGHAT and CDR2 FQNNGV. CDR3 length equals 14 residues. Trimming took off 7 bases at V and 6 bases at J, with 15 bases between the two ends.

This clone was observed a few times. Other nucleotide sequences in the sample specify the same CDR3. The chain employs TRBV7-9 and TRBJ2-2; D unclear. Deletions cut 5 bases from V and 5 bases from J, with 6 bases between. The CDR3 consists of 12 residues. The germline V gene encodes CDR1 SEHNR and CDR2 FQNEAQ (reference sequence). The CDR3 is CASSLDTGELFF. CDR3 nucleotides: TGTGCCAGCAGCCTTGATACCGGGGAGCTGTTTTTT. The complete variable domain, with remaining parts taken from reference TRBV7-9 and TRBJ2-2, reads DTGVSQNPRHKITKRGQNVTFRCDPISEHNRLYWYRQTLGQGPEFLTYFQNEAQLEKSRLLSDRFSAERPKGSFSTLEIQRTEQGDSAMYLCASSLDTGELFFGEGSRLTVL.

This clone was detected only a few times. J is TRBJ2-6 and V is TRBV7-9; 7 bases are a match to TRBD1. The junction had 9 bases not matched to a gene; V was cut back by 5 bases and J by 8 bases. Germline CDR1 SEHNR, CDR2 FQNEAQ (reference sequence). The CDR3 is made up of 15 amino acids. The CDR3 region is CASSRDRVPTNVLTF. CDR3 nucleotide sequence: TGTGCCAGCAGCAGAGACAGGGTCCCGACCAACGTCCTGACTTTC.

V and J are TRBV29-1 and TRBJ1-3; D call uncertain. CDR1 is SQVTM and CDR2 is ANQGSEA in the germline V gene. The CDR3 length is 14 residues. Trimming cost V 6 bases and J 2 bases, with 14 bases left between them. CDR3 DNA sequence: TGCAGCGTCAAAGCTACAGAGGCTGGAAACACCATATATTTT. This sequence encodes CSVKATEAGNTIYF.

This clone was counted a few times. This rearrangement joins TRBV7-3 to TRBJ2-7, with D possibly being TRBD1 (6 bases). In germline, CDR1 is SGHTA, CDR2 FQGTGA. With 2 bases removed from V and 7 bases from J, the gap between germline ends came to 15 bases. The length of the CDR3 is 14 residues. The DNA of the CDR3 is TGTGCCAGCAGCTTAGTCTCAACAGGGAGAGAGCAGTACTTC. This sequence encodes CASSLVSTGREQYF.